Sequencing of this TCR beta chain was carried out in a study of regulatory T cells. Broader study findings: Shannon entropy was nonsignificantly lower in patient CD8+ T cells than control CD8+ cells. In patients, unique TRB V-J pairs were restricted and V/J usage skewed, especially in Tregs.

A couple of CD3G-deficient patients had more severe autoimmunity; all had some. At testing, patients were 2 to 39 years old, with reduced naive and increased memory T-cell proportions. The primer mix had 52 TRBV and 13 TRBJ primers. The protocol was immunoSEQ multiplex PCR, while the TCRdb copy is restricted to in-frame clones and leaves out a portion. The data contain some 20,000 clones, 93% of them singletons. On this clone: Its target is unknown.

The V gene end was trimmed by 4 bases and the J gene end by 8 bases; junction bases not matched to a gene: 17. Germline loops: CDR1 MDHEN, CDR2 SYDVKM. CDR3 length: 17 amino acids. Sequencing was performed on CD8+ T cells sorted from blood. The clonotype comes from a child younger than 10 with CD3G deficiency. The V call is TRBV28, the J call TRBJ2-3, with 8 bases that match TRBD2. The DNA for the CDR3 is TGTGCCAGCAGTTCCCCAAGCTCGGACTACCGGGAGGGTACGCAGTATTTT. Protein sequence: CASSSPSSDYREGTQYF.